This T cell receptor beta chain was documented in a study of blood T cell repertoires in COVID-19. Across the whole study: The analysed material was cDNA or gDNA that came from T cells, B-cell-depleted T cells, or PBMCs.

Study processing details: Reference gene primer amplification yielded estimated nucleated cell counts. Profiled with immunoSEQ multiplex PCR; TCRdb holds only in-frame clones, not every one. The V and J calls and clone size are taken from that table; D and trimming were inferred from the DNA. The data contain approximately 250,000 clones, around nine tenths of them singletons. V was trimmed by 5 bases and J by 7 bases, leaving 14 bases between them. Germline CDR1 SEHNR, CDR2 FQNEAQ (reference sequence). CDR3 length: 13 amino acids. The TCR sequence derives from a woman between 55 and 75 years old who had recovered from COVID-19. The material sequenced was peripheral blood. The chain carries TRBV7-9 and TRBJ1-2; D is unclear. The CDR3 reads CASSPTGVGGYTF. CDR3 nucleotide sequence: TGTGCCAGCAGCCCGACGGGAGTAGGTGGCTACACCTTC.